The 27 T cell receptor beta chains reported below all come from one sample, sequenced in a study of T cell repertoires in aging, cancer and after chemotherapy. A mixed TRB-A/B primer pool amplified rearranged TRB by multiplex touch-down PCR. One entry per CDR3 protein results from TCRdb running MiXCR on the multiplex PCR reads. There are roughly 6,000 distinct CDR3 sequences in the sample; 30% occur only once, and approximately 6.9% lies in the top ten. Peripheral blood genomic DNA, not sorted cells or RNA, was the template. Sequencing was carried out using blood. The receptors derive from a human donor in good health.

This clonotype showed up just a few times. The rearrangement links TRBV5-4 to TRBJ1-5, with a tentative D call TRBD1 (6 bases). CDR3 size: 14 residues. The V end lost 4 bases, the J end lost 0 bases, and 8 bases lay between the germline ends. Germline V CDR1 and CDR2: SGHNT, YYREEE (reference sequence). The CDR3 sequence is CASSVQGSNQPQHF. CDR3 bases: TGTGCCAGCAGCGTACAGGGTAGCAATCAGCCCCAGCATTTT. The entire variable domain, with the rest obtained from reference TRBV5-4 and TRBJ1-5, is as follows: ETGVTQSPTHLIKTRGQQVTLRCSSQSGHNTVSWYQQALGQGPQFIFQYYREEENGRGNFPPRFSGLQFPNYSSELNVNALELDDSALYLCASSVQGSNQPQHFGDGTRLSIL.

This clonotype was counted only a few times. The CDR3 DNA is TGTGCCAGTAGTGCGACAGGGTGGGACACTGAAGCTTTCTTT. Protein product: CASSATGWDTEAFF. This chain uses TRBV19 with TRBJ1-1; 7 positions agree with TRBD1. J gave up 3 bases and V 5 bases, and 6 bases lay outside the gene matches. The CDR3 covers 14 residues. Germline-derived CDR1 and CDR2 are LNHDA and SQIVND (reference sequence).

This clonotype came up a few times. V gene TRBV7-2 combines with J gene TRBJ2-5; perhaps TRBD1 as D (6 bases). The germline V gene has CDR1 SGHTA and CDR2 FQGNSA. The CDR3 extends over 14 amino acids. Trimming shortened V by 6 bases and J by 5 bases, and 16 bases separated the two germline ends. CDR3 sequence (DNA): TGTGCCAGCAGTTCCGCCGGACAGAGGGAGACCCAGTACTTC. This encodes CASSSAGQRETQYF.

The table lists this clonotype with a few counts. The chain's CDR3 is CATSQGLGGNQPQHF. The CDR3 DNA reads TGTGCCACCAGCCAGGGCCTGGGGGGCAATCAGCCCCAGCATTTT. The chain recombines TRBV15 with TRBJ1-5; perhaps TRBD1 as D (5 bases). V gave up 5 bases and J gave up 2 bases, with 13 bases separating them. CDR1 and CDR2 from the germline V gene are LNHNV and YYDKDF (reference sequence). The CDR3 contains 15 residues.

The CDR3: CASSQDKTGDYGYTF. CDR3 nucleotide sequence: TGCGCCAGCAGCCAAGATAAGACAGGGGACTATGGCTACACCTTC. This chain connects TRBV4-3 to TRBJ1-2; TRBD1 aligns across 8 bases. With V trimmed by 0 bases and J by 3 bases, 3 bases remained unmatched. In germline, CDR1 is LGHNA, CDR2 YSLEER. The CDR3 is made up of 15 amino acids.

This clonotype was counted only a few times. This chain links TRBV12-3 or TRBV12-4 with TRBJ2-7; 7 nucleotides agree with TRBD1. The J segment lost 2 bases and the V segment lost 5 bases, leaving 9 bases of the junction unmatched. The CDR3 loop spans 15 amino acids. The CDR3: CASSPHQQGTYEQYF. As DNA, the CDR3 is TGTGCCAGCAGTCCCCACCAACAGGGGACCTACGAGCAGTACTTC.

A few counts support this clonotype. The rearrangement joins TRBV6-2 or TRBV6-3 to TRBJ2-3; D is perhaps TRBD2 (5 bases). Trimming shortened V by 9 bases and J by 2 bases, and 24 bases separated the two germline ends. This CDR3 has 17 amino acids. Germline V gene sequence: CDR1 MNHEY, CDR2 SVGEGT. The CDR3 here is CASRPEWRAAITDTQYF. The CDR3 DNA reads as TGTGCCAGTCGCCCGGAATGGCGGGCCGCGATCACAGATACGCAGTATTTT.

The V gene is TRBV11-3, the J gene TRBJ2-1; 7 positions match TRBD2. The CDR3 has 16 amino acids. The V and J ends lost 4 bases and 7 bases, in that order; junction bases with no gene match: 13. The V gene's germline CDR1 is SGHNT and CDR2 YENEEA. CDR3 sequence: CASSSEGRGGRNEQFF. CDR3 sequence (DNA): TGTGCCAGCAGCTCGGAGGGGAGGGGAGGTAGGAATGAGCAGTTCTTC.

This clonotype has just a few counts. This sequence joins TRBV6-5 and TRBJ2-6; the D is unclear. The germline V gene has CDR1 MNHEY and CDR2 SVGAGI. The CDR3 totals 15 residues. V dropped 7 bases and J dropped 2 bases, with 12 bases sitting between them. CDR3 DNA: TGTGCCAGCACCCCCCGTGGGGCTGGGGCCAACGTCCTGACTTTC. This gives the protein CASTPRGAGANVLTF.

The chain uses TRBV19 and TRBJ2-7; D not resolved. The V gene's germline CDR1 is LNHDA and CDR2 SQIVND (reference sequence). V gave up 5 bases and J gave up 3 bases, with 17 bases separating them. There are 15 residues in the CDR3. The CDR3 region is CASSDPLTAFYEQYF. CDR3 DNA sequence: TGTGCCAGTAGTGATCCTTTGACGGCCTTCTACGAGCAGTACTTC.

The genes are TRBV7-4 and TRBJ2-6; D is possibly TRBD1 or TRBD2 (5 bases each). With 5 bases removed from V and 0 bases from J, the gap between germline ends came to 11 bases. This CDR3 has 16 residues. The germline V gene encodes CDR1 SGHVT and CDR2 SQSDAQ. CDR3 residues: CASSQGPYSGANVLTF. For the CDR3, the DNA is TGTGCCAGCAGCCAGGGACCATACTCTGGGGCCAACGTCCTGACTTTC.

This clonotype has a handful of counts. This rearrangement joins TRBV13 to TRBJ2-1; TRBD2 matches 11 bases. The length of the CDR3 is 20 residues. Germline V lookup: CDR1 PRHDT, CDR2 FYEKMQ (reference sequence). Trimming at V came to 4 bases and at J to 0 bases, leaving 14 bases not matched to a gene. CDR3 in amino acids: CASSYLGVLAGAPSYNEQFF. The CDR3 DNA sequence: TGTGCCAGCAGCTACCTCGGGGTACTAGCGGGGGCCCCCTCCTACAATGAGCAGTTCTTC.

This chain uses TRBV30 with TRBJ1-5; D not certain. Germline lookup yields CDR1 GTSNPN and CDR2 SVGIG (reference sequence). V was clipped by 4 bases and J by 2 bases, with 6 bases between them. CDR3 length equals 12 residues. In DNA form, the CDR3 reads TGTGCCTGGAACGCAGGCAATCAGCCCCAGCATTTT. This sequence encodes CAWNAGNQPQHF.

By frequency in the sample, this clonotype is medium-sized. The chain carries TRBV11-3 and TRBJ2-5; D is tentatively TRBD1 or TRBD2 (6 bases each). The CDR3 is made up of 16 amino acids. V lost 4 bases to trimming and J lost 0 bases, with 15 bases between them. From germline, CDR1 is SGHNT and CDR2 YENEEA. The CDR3 DNA reads as TGTGCCAGCAGCTCAAGGGGGGCGGGGCACCAAGAGACCCAGTACTTC. Translation gives CASSSRGAGHQETQYF.

The CDR3: CASSLATGQGMNTEAFF. For the CDR3, the DNA is TGTGCCAGCAGCTTAGCGACGGGACAGGGGATGAACACTGAAGCTTTCTTT. V and J are TRBV7-9 and TRBJ1-1; 10 bases align to TRBD1. The germline CDR1 and CDR2 sequences are SEHNR and FQNEAQ (reference sequence). After removal of 0 bases from V and 0 bases from J, the junction contained 4 bases not matched to a gene. This CDR3 comprises 17 residues. The full variable domain, with the rest looked up from reference TRBV7-9 and TRBJ1-1, is DTGVSQNPRHKITKRGQNVTFRCDPISEHNRLYWYRQTLGQGPEFLTYFQNEAQLEKSRLLSDRFSAERPKGSFSTLEIQRTEQGDSAMYLCASSLATGQGMNTEAFFGQGTRLTVV.

This sequence joins TRBV27 and TRBJ1-2, with D tentatively TRBD1 (6 bases). CDR3 size: 14 residues. The V gene lost 3 bases and the J gene lost 8 bases, with 16 bases spanning the gap. Germline V gene sequence: CDR1 MNHEY, CDR2 SMNVEV (reference sequence). As DNA, the CDR3 is TGTGCCAGCAGTTTGAGTTACAGGGAAAAAGGCTACACCTTC. Translated: CASSLSYREKGYTF.

The V and J genes are TRBV24-1 and TRBJ2-3; 7 nucleotides align to TRBD1. The CDR3 sequence is 15 residues long. Trimming at V came to 5 bases and at J to 7 bases, leaving 11 bases not matched to a gene. Germline V gene sequence: CDR1 KGHDR, CDR2 SFDVKD. CDR3 DNA sequence: TGTGCCACCAGTGCCTCCAGAGACAGGGTTAATACGCAGTATTTT. Amino acids: CATSASRDRVNTQYF.

The J gene is TRBJ2-1, the V gene TRBV6-6; TRBD1 agrees at 8 bases. Trimming removed 4 bases from V and 5 bases from J; junction bases left unmatched: 4. CDR3 length: 14 residues. Germline assignment: CDR1 MNHNY and CDR2 SVGAGI (reference sequence). CDR3 sequence: CASSFWTGNNEQFF. The CDR3, as DNA: TGTGCCAGCAGTTTTTGGACAGGGAACAATGAGCAGTTCTTC.

This clonotype has only a few counts. The rearrangement uses TRBV19 and TRBJ1-1; no reliable D call. Per germline, CDR1 LNHDA and CDR2 SQIVND (reference sequence). The CDR3 runs to 12 residues. V gave up 7 bases and J gave up 7 bases, with 13 bases separating them. The CDR3 sequence: CASTGSIFEAFF. The CDR3 nucleotides are TGTGCCAGTACAGGCAGCATCTTTGAAGCTTTCTTT.

The chain uses TRBV7-9 and TRBJ2-7; the D gene is possibly TRBD2 (6 bases). V lost 4 bases, J lost 3 bases, and 7 bases lay in between. The CDR3 is 12 residues long. Germline V gene sequence: CDR1 SEHNR, CDR2 FQNEAQ (reference sequence). DNA for the CDR3: TGTGCCAGCAGCTGGGGGGACTACGAGCAGTACTTC. It codes for CASSWGDYEQYF.

This chain joins TRBV19 and TRBJ2-3, with TRBD2 matching 9 bases. The trim removed 7 bases at V and 2 bases at J, leaving 10 bases unmatched. Germline V lookup: CDR1 LNHDA, CDR2 SQIVND (reference sequence). The CDR3 contains 16 residues. The CDR3 region is CASKRIAGAPTDTQYF. In DNA form, the CDR3 reads TGTGCCAGTAAAAGGATAGCGGGGGCCCCCACAGATACGCAGTATTTT.

Judged by abundance, this clonotype is medium-sized. The rearrangement joins TRBV6-5 to TRBJ1-4, with D unresolved. The V and J ends lost 4 bases and 8 bases respectively, with 17 bases between them. Per the germline V gene, CDR1 is MNHEY and CDR2 is SVGAGI. The CDR3 extends over 15 amino acids. The CDR3 sequence is CASSSLGSPGEKLFF. The CDR3 DNA reads as TGTGCCAGCAGTTCCCTTGGGTCCCCAGGCGAAAAACTGTTTTTT.

The gene calls are TRBV27 and TRBJ2-5, with 8 bases identical to TRBD1. The J call is uncertain, as TRBJ2-7 better fits the DNA end. Germline CDR1 reads MNHEY; CDR2 reads SMNVEV (reference sequence). This CDR3 comprises 15 residues. The chain's CDR3 is CASSPLGQGGYEQYF. CDR3 sequence (DNA): TGTGCCAGCAGCCCCCTCGGACAGGGAGGATACGAGCAGTACTTC.

This clonotype was picked up a small number of times. The V gene is TRBV6-1, the J gene TRBJ2-5; D not resolved. The CDR3 contains 14 residues. Germline V lookup: CDR1 MNHNS, CDR2 SASEGT. V was shortened by 2 bases and J by 1 base, with 8 bases between the two germline ends. Here the CDR3 reads CASSELYFQETQYF. For the CDR3, the DNA is TGTGCCAGCAGTGAACTGTACTTCCAAGAGACCCAGTACTTC.

Concerning this clonotype itself: A clone one base away is much larger, so this may be a read error. V and J are TRBV6-4 and TRBJ2-3; D gene unclear. V was shortened by 5 bases and J by 0 bases, with 6 bases between the two germline ends. The CDR3 spans 13 residues. Per the germline V gene, CDR1 is MRHNA and CDR2 is SNTAGT. This CDR3 is CASSYGSTDTQYF. CDR3 coding DNA: TGTGCCAGCAGTTACGGGAGCACAGATACGCAGTATTTT.

By sample fraction, this clonotype is medium-sized. The chain recombines TRBV11-3 with TRBJ1-3; 9 positions agree with TRBD1. Per the germline V gene, CDR1 is SGHNT and CDR2 is YENEEA. The CDR3 spans 13 residues. The junction had 4 bases not matched to a gene; V was cut back by 5 bases and J by 8 bases. DNA for the CDR3: TGTGCCAGCAGCCCAGGACAGGGGTACACCATATATTTT. This translates into CASSPGQGYTIYF.

The CDR3 here is CAWSGQVGRVYTEAFF. DNA for the CDR3: TGTGCCTGGAGTGGACAAGTTGGAAGGGTGTACACTGAAGCTTTCTTT. The genes are TRBV30 and TRBJ1-1; D is ambiguous. Germline CDR1 reads GTSNPN; CDR2 reads SVGIG (reference sequence). The CDR3 loop spans 16 amino acids. V gave up 1 base and J gave up 3 bases, with 18 bases separating them.